Detailed here is one T cell receptor (beta chain). Germline-derived CDR1 and CDR2 are MNHEY and SMNVEV (reference sequence). V gave up 5 bases and J gave up 5 bases, with 16 bases separating them. The CDR3 is made up of 16 amino acids. This table comes from immunoSEQ multiplex PCR, and its TCRdb copy is limited to in-frame clones, with some not included. The sample lists about 200,000 clones, more than 85% occurring once. This sample was included in a study of T cell responses to AZD1222 COVID-19 vaccine. This TCR derives from an adult who received the AZD1222 COVID-19 vaccine. Sequenced material: peripheral blood, taken 28 days after the second AZD1222 dose. V usage is TRBV27 and J usage is TRBJ1-6, with D maybe TRBD1 (5 bases). For the CDR3, the DNA is TGTGCCAGCAGTGGCCCGGGAGCAGGGAATAATTCACCCCTCCACTTT. It codes for CASSGPGAGNNSPLHF.